This entry lists 27 T cell receptor beta chains sequenced from one sample in a study of cytomegalovirus exposure and HLA in healthy donors. PCR employed 60 Vbeta and 13 Jbeta primers. Measured with immunoSEQ multiplex PCR; TCRdb has only the in-frame clones, and not every one. The sample yields 150,000 to 200,000 clones, over 75% seen once. The source material was PBMCs. These receptors all come from a woman aged 18-30 years in good health and CMV-seronegative.

V usage is TRBV27 and J usage is TRBJ1-1; maybe TRBD1 (6 bases). From germline, CDR1 is MNHEY and CDR2 SMNVEV (reference sequence). The CDR3 runs to 15 residues. V lost 3 bases to trimming and J lost 4 bases, with 15 bases between them. The CDR3 spells CASSFSRGAGTEAFF. The CDR3 coding sequence is TGTGCCAGCAGTTTTTCTCGGGGGGCGGGCACTGAAGCTTTCTTT.

The chain carries TRBV9 and TRBJ2-7; 7 positions agree with TRBD2. This CDR3 comprises 16 residues. V shed 4 bases and J 3 bases; nucleotides not matched to a gene: 13. Germline lookup yields CDR1 SGDLS and CDR2 YYNGEE. The CDR3 DNA reads as TGTGCCAGCAGCACGGGCCCGGGGGGTTTAGGCTACGAGCAGTACTTC. Translation gives CASSTGPGGLGYEQYF.

This clone was detected only once. The chain recombines TRBV5-1 with TRBJ2-1, with a tentative D call TRBD1 (6 bases). V lost 4 bases and J lost 1, with 12 bases in between. The germline CDR1 and CDR2 sequences are SGHRS and YFSETQ. The CDR3 has 15 amino acids. CDR3 sequence (DNA): TGCGCCAGCAGCACAAATGGACAGTCCTACAATGAGCAGTTCTTC. Translated: CASSTNGQSYNEQFF. Combining the CDR3 with reference TRBV5-1 and TRBJ2-1 gives the whole variable domain KAGVTQTPRYLIKTRGQQVTLSCSPISGHRSVSWYQQTPGQGLQFLFEYFSETQRNKGNFPGRFSGRQFSNSRSEMNVSTLELGDSALYLCASSTNGQSYNEQFFGPGTRLTVL.

In regard to this clone: One junction end disagrees with the germline gene, perhaps due to a read error. The chain couples TRBV7-9 to TRBJ2-2, with D perhaps matching TRBD1 (6 bases). The CDR3 totals 15 residues. Germline V CDR1 and CDR2: SEHNR, FQNEAQ (reference sequence). Here the CDR3 reads CSSSLNRANTGELFF. CDR3 coding DNA: TGTTCCAGCAGCTTAAACAGGGCCAACACCGGGGAGCTGTTTTTT.

A few counts support this clone. The CDR3 DNA is TGTGCCAGTAGTATAGTGAACAGCCTCCCTGAAGCTTTCTTT. The encoded protein is CASSIVNSLPEAFF. This sequence joins TRBV19 and TRBJ1-1; D remains unclear. The V end was cut by 1 base, the J end by 6 bases, with 12 bases between. Germline CDR1 reads LNHDA; CDR2 reads SQIVND (reference sequence). There are 14 residues in the CDR3.

The gene calls are TRBV5-1 and TRBJ2-7; tentative D call: TRBD1 (6 bases). This CDR3 comprises 15 residues. V was cut by 0 bases and J by 4 bases, with 14 bases left in between. Germline lookup yields CDR1 SGHRS and CDR2 YFSETQ. DNA of the CDR3: TGCGCCAGCAGCTTGGTCCGGACAGCTTTGTACGAGCAGTACTTC. Translated, it gives CASSLVRTALYEQYF.

V usage is TRBV11-1 and J usage is TRBJ2-6, with a possible D match to TRBD2 (7 bases). With 8 bases removed from V and 2 bases from J, the gap between germline ends came to 16 bases. The germline CDR1 and CDR2 sequences are SGHAT and FQDESV (reference sequence). This CDR3 has 16 residues. The CDR3 DNA reads as TGTGCCAGCGCTGGGGGGGGGCGAACTGGGGCCAACGTCCTGACTTTC. This encodes CASAGGGRTGANVLTF.

V is TRBV19 and J is TRBJ1-3; tentatively, D is TRBD1 (5 bases). V dropped 9 bases and J dropped 0 bases, with 15 bases sitting between them. The CDR3 covers 15 residues. Germline CDR1 and CDR2: LNHDA and SQIVND (reference sequence). The CDR3 DNA sequence: TGTGCCAGCCGTACAGGCAGCCGCTCTGGAAACACCATATATTTT. It encodes CASRTGSRSGNTIYF.

The V gene is TRBV18, the J gene TRBJ1-4, with unresolved D. CDR1 and CDR2 from the germline V gene are KGHSH and LQKENI. V was cut by 4 bases and J by 3 bases, with 9 bases left in between. CDR3 length: 14 residues. The chain's CDR3 is CASSLSQANEKLFF. The CDR3 nucleotides are TGTGCCAGCTCACTCAGCCAGGCTAATGAAAAACTGTTTTTT.

The chain recombines TRBV2 with TRBJ2-3; 9 bases line up with TRBD2. J gave up 3 bases and V 7 bases, and 8 bases lay outside the gene matches. From germline, CDR1 is SNHLY and CDR2 FYNNEI. CDR3 length equals 15 residues. CDR3 DNA sequence: TGTGCCAGCACCCCCCTAGCGGGAAAAACAGATACGCAGTATTTT. This translates into CASTPLAGKTDTQYF.

The rearrangement uses TRBV7-9 and TRBJ1-1; unclear D gene. The CDR3 is 13 amino acids. Between the trimmed V and J ends, which lost 6 bases and 2 bases, there was a span of 10 bases. Germline V gene sequence: CDR1 SEHNR, CDR2 FQNEAQ (reference sequence). CDR3 DNA sequence: TGTGCCAGCAGGTTCCCCCTTAACACTGAAGCTTTCTTT. The encoded protein is CASRFPLNTEAFF.

This chain links TRBV11-2 with TRBJ1-2; D is perhaps TRBD1 (6 bases). CDR1 is SGHAT, CDR2 FQNNGV, per germline. With 3 bases removed from V and 4 bases from J, the gap between germline ends came to 9 bases. CDR3 length: 13 residues. The CDR3 is CASSFMGAYGYTF. DNA of the CDR3: TGTGCCAGCAGCTTCATGGGGGCCTATGGCTACACCTTC.

The genes are TRBV10-3 and TRBJ1-1, with D perhaps TRBD1 (5 bases). With 0 bases removed from V and 5 bases from J, the gap between germline ends came to 10 bases. The CDR3 sequence is 14 residues long. Germline V gene sequence: CDR1 ENHRY, CDR2 SYGVKD. CDR3 sequence: CAISESNGGTEAFF. DNA for the CDR3: TGTGCCATCAGTGAGTCGAACGGGGGGACTGAAGCTTTCTTT.

The chain employs TRBV19 and TRBJ2-6, with D unresolved. The germline V gene encodes CDR1 LNHDA and CDR2 SQIVND (reference sequence). V was shortened by 6 bases and J by 4 bases, with 10 bases between the two germline ends. This CDR3 has 14 amino acids. Here the CDR3 reads CASSTEAGANVLTF. CDR3 bases: TGTGCCAGTAGCACCGAAGCAGGGGCCAACGTCCTGACTTTC.

The chain uses TRBV4-1 and TRBJ2-1; 8 bases fit TRBD2. This CDR3 is 17 amino acids long. Trimming took 6 bases from V and 8 from J; bases not matched to a gene: 18. Germline values: CDR1 MGHRA, CDR2 YSYEKL. CDR3 protein: CASSLGTGRANWYEQFF. CDR3 DNA sequence: TGCGCCAGCAGTCTAGGGACCGGGAGGGCCAATTGGTATGAGCAGTTCTTC.

This chain joins TRBV25-1 and TRBJ2-7; tentative D call: TRBD2 (5 bases). Germline CDR1 is MGHDK and CDR2 is SYGVNS. V lost 7 bases to trimming and J lost 7 bases, with 20 bases between them. There are 14 residues in the CDR3. Here the CDR3 DNA reads TGTGCCAGCACTAATAATCTCGACGGCGGGGAGCAGTACTTC. This encodes CASTNNLDGGEQYF.

This clone was found a few times. This chain connects TRBV19 to TRBJ1-1; D unclear. The germline V gene encodes CDR1 LNHDA and CDR2 SQIVND (reference sequence). CDR3 length equals 13 residues. V lost 10 bases to trimming and J lost 0 bases, with 12 bases between them. The CDR3 DNA sequence: TGTGCCACCCGGATAGCCATGAACACTGAAGCTTTCTTT. This gives the protein CATRIAMNTEAFF.

The chain employs TRBV7-2 and TRBJ2-1, with 11 nucleotides matching TRBD2. The V and J ends lost 2 bases and 9 bases, in that order; junction bases with no gene match: 15. The CDR3 runs 18 residues. The V gene's germline CDR1 is SGHTA and CDR2 FQGNSA. The CDR3 DNA reads as TGTGCCAGCAGCTTACAGCCACCTCGACTAGCGGGATTTGTTGAGCAGTTCTTC. It encodes CASSLQPPRLAGFVEQFF.

The chain carries TRBV6-5 and TRBJ1-1; possibly TRBD1 for D (5 bases). Germline-derived CDR1 and CDR2 are MNHEY and SVGAGI. Between the trimmed V and J ends, which lost 5 bases and 5 bases, there was a span of 15 bases. The CDR3 contains 14 residues. CDR3: CASSLGKGATEAFF. CDR3 DNA: TGTGCCAGCAGTCTCGGTAAAGGGGCTACTGAAGCTTTCTTT.

Here the CDR3 reads CASSPGGLSYEQYF. CDR3 in DNA: TGTGCCAGCAGCCCGGGGGGCCTCTCCTACGAGCAGTACTTC. The chain joins TRBV7-8 to TRBJ2-7; D possibly corresponds to TRBD2 (7 bases). The germline V gene encodes CDR1 SGHVS and CDR2 FQNEAQ. CDR3 length: 14 residues. Trimming stripped 5 bases from V and 0 bases from J, with 11 bases between.

The rearrangement links TRBV2 to TRBJ2-3; 11 nucleotides align to TRBD2. Germline CDR1 SNHLY, CDR2 FYNNEI. Trimming took 6 bases from V and 0 from J; bases not matched to a gene: 2. There are 15 residues in the CDR3. CDR3 sequence reads: CASRLAGGSTDTQYF. DNA of the CDR3: TGTGCCAGCAGGTTAGCGGGGGGGAGCACAGATACGCAGTATTTT.

The rearrangement links TRBV5-1 to TRBJ1-6; a possible D gene is TRBD1 (5 bases). The CDR3 contains 18 residues. Per germline, CDR1 SGHRS and CDR2 YFSETQ. V was trimmed by 4 bases and J by 9 bases, leaving 26 bases between them. This CDR3 is CASSPRSRDFESISPLHF. The DNA for the CDR3 is TGCGCCAGCAGCCCCAGGAGCCGGGACTTCGAGTCGATTTCACCCCTCCACTTT.

This clone showed up just a few times. The V call is TRBV2, the J call TRBJ1-5; D not certain. The CDR3 consists of 13 residues. Germline V gives CDR1 SNHLY, CDR2 FYNNEI. Trimming pared 7 bases from V and 6 bases from J, leaving 13 bases between. Written as DNA, the CDR3 is TGTGCCAGCATTGCGGGGTTAAGTCAGCCCCAGCATTTT. It specifies CASIAGLSQPQHF.

The chain uses TRBV13 and TRBJ1-2; 9 bases match TRBD1. CDR1 is PRHDT, CDR2 FYEKMQ, per germline (reference sequence). The CDR3 sequence is 16 residues long. Unmatched junction bases numbered 6, after V lost 4 bases and J lost 0 bases. The CDR3 coding sequence is TGTGCCAGCAGCTGGGGACAGGGAAGGACTAACTATGGCTACACCTTC. Protein product: CASSWGQGRTNYGYTF.

The chain is built from TRBV6-1 and TRBJ1-1, with D uncertain. This CDR3 has 13 amino acids. V was pared by 8 bases and J by 4 bases, with 14 bases between. The V gene's germline CDR1 is MNHNS and CDR2 SASEGT. The CDR3 nucleotides are TGTGCCAGCCTTCTTAGTGGGCCCACTGAAGCTTTCTTT. Translated: CASLLSGPTEAFF.

The chain uses TRBV4-1 and TRBJ1-2; 9 bases agree with TRBD1. V lost 8 bases, J lost 7 bases, and 14 bases stayed unmatched. Germline CDR1 reads MGHRA; CDR2 reads YSYEKL. The CDR3 covers 15 residues. CDR3 residues: CASSENRGREGGYTF. CDR3 sequence (DNA): TGCGCCAGCTCCGAGAACAGGGGGCGTGAGGGTGGCTACACCTTC.

This chain uses TRBV6-1 with TRBJ2-3; 8 bases match TRBD2. The CDR3 has 14 residues. J gave up 4 bases and V 3 bases, and 3 bases lay outside the gene matches. Germline lookup yields CDR1 MNHNS and CDR2 SASEGT. The CDR3 bases are TGTGCCAGCAGTGATAACGGGGGGGCAGATACGCAGTATTTT. This gives the protein CASSDNGGADTQYF.